This T cell receptor (beta chain) comes out of a study of beta chain features in type 1 diabetes. Turning to this clone: Its target is unknown.

Study-level findings and limits: HLA effects on TCRB rearrangement stayed unresolved here. Patients with Type 1 diabetes showed moderately but significantly shorter TCRB CDR3s in all four CD4+ subsets.

cDNA synthesis used the whole RNA isolate, giving expressed TCRB sequences. Data came from immunoSEQ multiplex PCR; TCRdb stores just in-frame clones and leaves some out. The table has approximately 46,000 clones, roughly 40% seen once. V was clipped by 2 bases and J by 5 bases; unmatched bases: 5. The germline V gene encodes CDR1 SGHAT and CDR2 FQNNGV. The CDR3 covers 14 residues. The genes are TRBV11-2 and TRBJ2-5; 7 nucleotides align to TRBD2. This receptor was taken from a man aged 25-40 years with type 1 diabetes. The specimen was stem cell memory CD4+ T cells from blood. The CDR3 DNA is TGTGCCAGCAGCTTAAGTTCGGGAGGTGAGACCCAGTACTTC. Translating gives CASSLSSGGETQYF.